These 27 T cell receptor beta chains came from one sample sequenced in a study of T cells in localized non-small cell lung cancer (dated by TCRdb to the early 2020s). Preparation of the library involved the immunoSEQ multiplex PCR assay. TCRdb holds this immuneACCESS table with in-frame rearrangements only. Some clones are missing; in checked studies, unresolved V genes explain under half, and the rest has no known cause. This sample is represented by 100,000 to 150,000 clones; 89% of them were singletons. Together, the top ten hold over 1.5% of the sample. This sample comprised peripheral blood, obtained before any cancer treatment. These receptor sequences come from a female donor aged 60 or older with stage I lung adenocarcinoma.

The J gene is TRBJ2-1, the V gene TRBV5-1; TRBD2 aligns across 10 bases. Trimming removed 8 bases from V and 7 bases from J; junction bases left unmatched: 15. This CDR3 comprises 16 residues. Germline CDR1 reads SGHRS; CDR2 reads YFSETQ. CDR3 loop: CASLGQAGGPINEQFF. CDR3 nucleotides: TGCGCCAGTTTGGGGCAAGCGGGAGGGCCGATAAATGAGCAGTTCTTC.

J is TRBJ2-7 and V is TRBV15; 8 bases are shared with TRBD2. Germline V gene sequence: CDR1 LNHNV, CDR2 YYDKDF (reference sequence). The length of the CDR3 is 16 residues. V shed 6 bases and J 0 bases; nucleotides not matched to a gene: 10. The CDR3 coding sequence is TGTGCCACCAGGCAGACTGTAGCGGGGTACTCCTACGAGCAGTACTTC. As protein: CATRQTVAGYSYEQYF. The full variable domain, completed using reference TRBV15 and TRBJ2-7, is DAMVIQNPRYQVTQFGKPVTLSCSQTLNHNVMYWYQQKSSQAPKLLFHYYDKDFNNEADTPDNFQSRRPNTSFCFLDIRSPGLGDTAMYLCATRQTVAGYSYEQYFGPGTRLTVT.

The chain is built from TRBV10-2 and TRBJ2-4; D uncertain. CDR1 WSHSY and CDR2 SAAADI come from the germline V gene. The V gene lost 6 bases and the J gene lost 0 bases, with 12 bases spanning the gap. The CDR3 consists of 15 residues. The CDR3 DNA is TGCGCCAGCAGGGGAATCGGAATAGCCAAAAACATTCAGTACTTC. Amino acids: CASRGIGIAKNIQYF.

This sequence joins TRBV18 and TRBJ2-7; D is unclear. Germline V gives CDR1 KGHSH, CDR2 LQKENI. V gave up 0 bases and J gave up 6 bases, with 18 bases separating them. The CDR3 covers 16 residues. For the CDR3, the DNA is TGTGCCAGCTCACCACCCGGGTCGCTCCTCCGGGCCGAGCAGTACTTC. It specifies CASSPPGSLLRAEQYF.

The CDR3 DNA sequence: TGCGCCAGCAGTGAGCGGGCAGGGGGAGCAGATACGCAGTATTTT. This codes for CASSERAGGADTQYF. This chain links TRBV10-1 with TRBJ2-3; 7 nucleotides match TRBD1. J lost 4 bases, V lost 2 bases, and 6 bases had no gene match. There are 15 residues in the CDR3. The germline V gene has CDR1 WNHNN and CDR2 SYGVQD (reference sequence).

The chain recombines TRBV6-1 with TRBJ2-1, with unresolved D. The ends were cut back, 0 bases at V and 6 bases at J, with 6 bases in the middle. Germline CDR1 reads MNHNS; CDR2 reads SASEGT. The CDR3 has 13 residues. CDR3 nucleotide sequence: TGTGCCAGCAGTGAAGCCCCATTCAATGAGCAGTTCTTC. As protein: CASSEAPFNEQFF.

V is TRBV19 and J is TRBJ2-5; TRBD2 matches at 9 bases. The CDR3 is 15 amino acids. Germline loops: CDR1 LNHDA, CDR2 SQIVND (reference sequence). V trimming: 1 base; J trimming: 5 bases; junction bases outside the gene matches: 5. DNA for the CDR3: TGTGCCAGTAGTATAGTTCCCGCGGGAGGGGAGACCCAGTACTTC. This encodes CASSIVPAGGETQYF.

This clone has a single count. The genes are TRBV28 and TRBJ1-5; tentative D call: TRBD1 (6 bases). This CDR3 is 16 amino acids long. Looked up from germline, CDR1 is MDHEN and CDR2 is SYDVKM. Deletions cut 8 bases from V and 6 bases from J, with 23 bases between. The CDR3, as DNA: TGTGCCAGCGCTCCGCCGGGGGGCGGAGGTGGTCAGCCCCAGCATTTT. This encodes CASAPPGGGGGQPQHF.

The rearrangement links TRBV27 to TRBJ1-5, with a tentative D call TRBD1 (5 bases). Germline V gene sequence: CDR1 MNHEY, CDR2 SMNVEV (reference sequence). The length of the CDR3 is 13 residues. Trimming took 5 bases from V and 6 from J, leaving 11 bases between them. This CDR3 reads CASSGGGSQPQHF. The CDR3 DNA is TGTGCCAGCAGTGGGGGGGGGAGTCAGCCCCAGCATTTT.

This clone turned up a few times. This chain uses TRBV9 with TRBJ1-1; the match to TRBD1 covers 8 bases. CDR3 size: 14 residues. With 3 bases clipped from V and 5 bases from J, the junction kept 6 bases outside the gene matches. The V gene's germline CDR1 is SGDLS and CDR2 YYNGEE. CDR3 DNA sequence: TGTGCCAGCAGCGCCCAACAGGGGGAAACTGAAGCTTTCTTT. Amino acids: CASSAQQGETEAFF.

This chain uses TRBV28 with TRBJ2-7; D tentatively fits TRBD1 or TRBD2 (5 bases each). The CDR3 length is 12 residues. Germline CDR1 MDHEN, CDR2 SYDVKM. Deletions cut 3 bases from V and 6 bases from J, with 9 bases between. The DNA of the CDR3 is TGTGCCAGCAGTTTCAGGGCGGGCGAGCAGTACTTC. As protein: CASSFRAGEQYF.

The chain combines TRBV5-4 with TRBJ2-2; 7 bases line up with TRBD2. The V gene end was trimmed by 3 bases and the J gene end by 4 bases; junction bases not matched to a gene: 6. The CDR3 has 15 amino acids. Germline loops: CDR1 SGHNT, CDR2 YYREEE (reference sequence). The CDR3 bases are TGTGCCAGCAGCTCGGTGACTAGCCGCACCGGGGAGCTGTTTTTT. Its translation is CASSSVTSRTGELFF.

The chain carries TRBV29-1 and TRBJ1-1, with D tentatively TRBD1 (5 bases). Germline V lookup: CDR1 SQVTM, CDR2 ANQGSEA. The CDR3 contains 12 residues. V lost 4 bases and J 4 bases, leaving 10 bases between the germline ends. For the CDR3, the DNA is TGCAGCGTTGTGCAGGGCTTCACTGAAGCTTTCTTT. It codes for CSVVQGFTEAFF.

The CDR3 protein is CASSFRTAEAFF. CDR3 DNA sequence: TGTGCCAGCAGCTTTCGGACAGCTGAAGCTTTCTTT. The V and J genes are TRBV5-5 and TRBJ1-1, with D maybe TRBD1 (6 bases). The CDR3 runs to 12 residues. V was trimmed by 2 bases and J by 6 bases, leaving 8 bases between them. Germline loops: CDR1 SGHKS, CDR2 YYEKEE (reference sequence).

The chain uses TRBV2 and TRBJ1-4; TRBD1 matches at 10 bases. Trimming cost V 7 bases and J 6 bases; bases outside gene matches: 5. CDR1 SNHLY and CDR2 FYNNEI come from the germline V gene. The CDR3 is 14 residues long. For the CDR3, the DNA is TGTGCCAGCAAACGGGACAGGGGACATGAAAAACTGTTTTTT. Translated, it gives CASKRDRGHEKLFF. The whole variable domain, remainder taken from reference TRBV2 and TRBJ1-4, is EPEVTQTPSHQVTQMGQEVILRCVPISNHLYFYWYRQILGQKVEFLVSFYNNEISEKSEIFDDQFSVERPDGSNFTLKIRSTKLEDSAMYFCASKRDRGHEKLFFGSGTQLSVL.

The V call is TRBV5-1, the J call TRBJ2-5; TRBD1 might be the D (6 bases). The CDR3 loop spans 15 amino acids. Germline CDR1 and CDR2: SGHRS and YFSETQ. The germline V and J ends were trimmed by 1 base and 5 bases, with 15 bases remaining between them. The CDR3 DNA is TGCGCCAGCAGCTTGTTTCCAGGGGTTAGTGAGACCCAGTACTTC. The encoded protein is CASSLFPGVSETQYF.

In regard to this clone: One end of the junction varies from germline; a read error may be responsible. This chain joins TRBV7-7 and TRBJ2-2, with no clear D. Germline V gives CDR1 SSHAT, CDR2 FNYEAQ (reference sequence). CDR3 length equals 13 residues. The CDR3 here is CASSLQIHGELFF. The CDR3 coding sequence is TGTGCTAGCAGCTTGCAGATTCACGGGGAGCTGTTTTTT. Based on the CDR3 plus reference TRBV7-7 and TRBJ2-2, the full variable domain is GAGVSQSPRYKVTKRGQDVTLRCDPISSHATLYWYQQALGQGPEFLTYFNYEAQPDKSGLPSDRFSAERPEGSISTLTIQRTEQRDSAMYRCASSLQIHGELFFGEGSRLTVL.

The CDR3, as DNA: TGTGCCAGCAGTCCGTGGGTCGGGACAGGGGGAGAAAAACTGTTTTTT. This sequence encodes CASSPWVGTGGEKLFF. The chain carries TRBV27 and TRBJ1-4; 11 positions match TRBD1. Germline CDR1 and CDR2: MNHEY and SMNVEV (reference sequence). Trimming cost V 5 bases and J 8 bases; bases outside gene matches: 10. The CDR3 runs 16 residues.

The chain links TRBV6-4 to TRBJ2-1, with 7 nucleotides matching TRBD2. Losses at the gene ends were 3 bases for V and 6 bases for J; bases not matched to a gene: 11. CDR1 is MRHNA and CDR2 is SNTAGT in the germline V gene. The CDR3 is 16 residues long. CDR3 nucleotides: TGTGCCAGCAGTGAGTTTGGGGCGGGAGTGTTCAATGAGCAGTTCTTC. It encodes CASSEFGAGVFNEQFF.

The V gene is TRBV30, the J gene TRBJ2-7; a possible D gene is TRBD2 (5 bases). Germline CDR1 is GTSNPN and CDR2 is SVGIG (reference sequence). V was clipped by 2 bases and J by 0 bases, with 8 bases between them. This CDR3 has 13 amino acids. CDR3 loop: CAWSWRSSYEQYF. DNA of the CDR3: TGTGCCTGGAGTTGGAGGTCCTCCTACGAGCAGTACTTC.

V and J are TRBV28 and TRBJ2-1; 10 positions match TRBD2. The CDR3 is 16 amino acids. CDR1 and CDR2 from the germline V gene are MDHEN and SYDVKM. The V gene end was trimmed by 4 bases and the J gene end by 12 bases; junction bases not matched to a gene: 15. CDR3 coding DNA: TGTGCCAGCAGTTCCGAGGGGCAGCGGGAGGGGTGGGTGCAGTTCTTC. Protein product: CASSSEGQREGWVQFF.

The V and J genes are TRBV7-9 and TRBJ1-5, with D uncertain. CDR3 length equals 16 residues. The ends were cut back, 2 bases at V and 11 bases at J, with 22 bases in the middle. The germline CDR1 and CDR2 sequences are SEHNR and FQNEAQ (reference sequence). The CDR3 is CASSLFLGLLNKAQHF. The CDR3 DNA reads as TGTGCCAGCAGCTTATTCCTAGGACTCCTCAATAAAGCCCAGCATTTT.

V and J are TRBV10-3 and TRBJ1-4; TRBD1 is a possible D gene (6 bases). The CDR3 is 15 amino acids. Germline loops: CDR1 ENHRY, CDR2 SYGVKD. The V gene lost 3 bases and the J gene lost 7 bases, with 15 bases spanning the gap. The CDR3 region is CAISDSSQGREKLFF. The CDR3 bases are TGTGCCATCAGTGATAGTTCACAGGGTCGTGAAAAACTGTTTTTT.

The rearrangement links TRBV5-6 to TRBJ2-3; 7 nucleotides align to TRBD2. J was trimmed by 3 bases and V by 0 bases; bases with no gene match: 10. The CDR3 extends over 17 amino acids. Germline CDR1 is SGHDT and CDR2 is YYEEEE. The CDR3 DNA is TGTGCCAGCAGCTTGGCCATAGGAGCGGGGCAAACAGATACGCAGTATTTT. Protein product: CASSLAIGAGQTDTQYF.

This chain connects TRBV30 to TRBJ2-1, with TRBD1 identical over 9 bases. V trimming: 2 bases; J trimming: 9 bases; junction bases outside the gene matches: 5. Germline V gives CDR1 GTSNPN, CDR2 SVGIG (reference sequence). CDR3 length: 13 residues. The CDR3 region has the DNA TGTGCCTGGAGTCCGGGACAGGGTATTGAGCAGTTCTTC. Translating it yields CAWSPGQGIEQFF.

The V call is TRBV5-1, the J call TRBJ2-7; the match to TRBD2 covers 15 bases. J gave up 2 bases and V 0 bases, and 0 bases lay outside the gene matches. The CDR3 totals 16 residues. Germline V gene sequence: CDR1 SGHRS, CDR2 YFSETQ. CDR3 bases: TGCGCCAGCAGCTTGGGGACTAGCGGGAGGGCCTACGAGCAGTACTTC. Its translation: CASSLGTSGRAYEQYF. Combining the CDR3 with reference TRBV5-1 and TRBJ2-7 gives the whole variable domain KAGVTQTPRYLIKTRGQQVTLSCSPISGHRSVSWYQQTPGQGLQFLFEYFSETQRNKGNFPGRFSGRQFSNSRSEMNVSTLELGDSALYLCASSLGTSGRAYEQYFGPGTRLTVT.

The gene calls are TRBV6-5 and TRBJ2-3, with D hard to call. The V and J ends lost 6 bases and 3 bases respectively, with 16 bases between them. The CDR3 loop spans 15 amino acids. Germline V gives CDR1 MNHEY, CDR2 SVGAGI. The CDR3 bases are TGTGCCAGCAGACTGAGGACGCTGGGGACAGATACGCAGTATTTT. Translated, it gives CASRLRTLGTDTQYF.